This TCR beta chain was identified during a study of blood T cell repertoires in COVID-19. About the study: There were acute and convalescent COVID-19 samples, and they came from the United States, Italy and Spain.

The study recruited people aged roughly 18 to 100 years across approximately 23 US areas. The recovered donors of Cohort 3 showed two negative PCRs, clearance, or symptom resolution. Authors' data handling: Reference gene primer amplification gave estimated nucleated cell counts. Produced via immunoSEQ multiplex PCR; TCRdb's table is partial and in-frame only. From that table come the V and J calls and clone size; the DNA was used to work out D and trimming. The sample consists of around 280,000 clones, 89% of them appearing once. This clone was recorded once. Per germline, CDR1 MNHEY and CDR2 SVGEGT. Trimming removed 4 bases from V and 6 bases from J; junction bases left unmatched: 23. The CDR3 consists of 20 residues.

This chain uses TRBV6-2 or TRBV6-3 with TRBJ2-1, with 8 bases that match TRBD2. Sequencing was done on a sample of PBMCs or T cells enriched from blood (not recorded which). The clonotype was recovered from a woman aged 40 to 50 who had recovered from COVID-19. CDR3 in DNA: TGTGCCAGCAGTTTAAGACGTATGGGGGGAGTTAGCGGGGTCCCCAATGAGCAGTTCTTC. Its protein is CASSLRRMGGVSGVPNEQFF.